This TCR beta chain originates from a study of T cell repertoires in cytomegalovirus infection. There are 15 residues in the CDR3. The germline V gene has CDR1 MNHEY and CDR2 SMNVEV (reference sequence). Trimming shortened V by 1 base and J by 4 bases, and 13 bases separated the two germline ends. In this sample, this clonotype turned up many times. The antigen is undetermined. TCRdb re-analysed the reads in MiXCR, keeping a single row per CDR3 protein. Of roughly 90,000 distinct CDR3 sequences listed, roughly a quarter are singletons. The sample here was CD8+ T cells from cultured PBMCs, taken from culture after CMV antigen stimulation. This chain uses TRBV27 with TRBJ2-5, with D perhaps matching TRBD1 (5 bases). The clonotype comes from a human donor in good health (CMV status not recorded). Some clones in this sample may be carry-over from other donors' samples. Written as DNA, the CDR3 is TGTGCCAGCAGTTTATACCACCAGGGTCCAGAGACCCAGTACTTC. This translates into CASSLYHQGPETQYF.